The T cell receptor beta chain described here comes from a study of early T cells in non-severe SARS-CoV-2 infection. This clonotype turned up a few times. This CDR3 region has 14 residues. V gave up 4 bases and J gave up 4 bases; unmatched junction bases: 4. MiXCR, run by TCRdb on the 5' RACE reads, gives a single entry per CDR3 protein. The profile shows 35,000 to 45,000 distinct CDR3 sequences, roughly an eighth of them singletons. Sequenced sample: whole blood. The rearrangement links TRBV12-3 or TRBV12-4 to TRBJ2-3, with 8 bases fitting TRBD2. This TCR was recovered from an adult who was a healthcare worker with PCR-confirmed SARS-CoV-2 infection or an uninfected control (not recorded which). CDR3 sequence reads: CASSSLTSADTQYF. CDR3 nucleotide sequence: TGTGCCAGCAGTTCCCTGACTAGCGCAGATACGCAGTATTTT.